Below, 6 T cell receptor beta chains from the same sample are listed, as sequenced in a study of T cells in localized non-small cell lung cancer. Sequenced by immunoSEQ multiplex PCR; TCRdb stores in-frame clones only, minus some. The table lists 20,000 to 25,000 clones, about 88% of them singletons. The source was peripheral blood, collected before any cancer treatment. Source of these receptors: a man aged 40 to 70 with stage I lung adenocarcinoma.

The CDR3 here is CASSLGLAGGNYEQYF. Here the CDR3 DNA reads TGTGCCAGCAGCTTGGGACTAGCGGGAGGAAACTACGAGCAGTACTTC. The chain has TRBV5-4 and TRBJ2-7; 13 nucleotides match TRBD2. Germline CDR1 and CDR2: SGHNT and YYREEE (reference sequence). The CDR3 is 16 residues long. Unmatched junction bases numbered 3, after V lost 0 bases and J lost 3 bases.

The CDR3 DNA reads TGTGCCAGCAGCCCCCGGGGCCTTGAGGGATCCTACGAGCAGTACTTC. It is translated as CASSPRGLEGSYEQYF. V is TRBV11-2 and J is TRBJ2-7, with D perhaps matching TRBD1 or TRBD2 (5 bases each). Germline lookup yields CDR1 SGHAT and CDR2 FQNNGV. The CDR3 is 16 residues long. The ends were cut back, 5 bases at V and 1 base at J, with 18 bases in the middle. The full variable domain, rest sourced from reference TRBV11-2 and TRBJ2-7, is EAGVAQSPRYKIIEKRQSVAFWCNPISGHATLYWYQQILGQGPKLLIQFQNNGVVDDSQLPKDRFSAERLKGVDSTLKIQPAKLEDSAVYLCASSPRGLEGSYEQYFGPGTRLTVT.

Points on this clone: Other nucleotide sequences in the sample specify the same CDR3. V usage is TRBV4-1 and J usage is TRBJ2-5, with a possible D match to TRBD1 (5 bases). The CDR3 is 17 residues long. V lost 2 bases to trimming and J lost 2 bases, with 18 bases between them. The germline CDR1 and CDR2 sequences are MGHRA and YSYEKL. CDR3 sequence: CASSQRGGVEMQETQYF. DNA for the CDR3: TGCGCCAGCAGCCAAAGGGGTGGCGTCGAGATGCAAGAGACCCAGTACTTC.

The rearrangement joins TRBV7-9 to TRBJ2-3; TRBD2 aligns across 10 bases. The J segment lost 5 bases and the V segment lost 5 bases, leaving 7 bases of the junction unmatched. The CDR3 consists of 15 residues. Germline V gene data show CDR1 as SEHNR and CDR2 as FQNEAQ (reference sequence). The CDR3 is CASSLTSGKLDTQYF. CDR3 nucleotide sequence: TGTGCCAGCAGCCTTACTAGCGGGAAGTTAGATACGCAGTATTTT. Together with reference TRBV7-9 and TRBJ2-3, the CDR3 gives the full variable domain: DTGVSQNPRHKITKRGQNVTFRCDPISEHNRLYWYRQTLGQGPEFLTYFQNEAQLEKSRLLSDRFSAERPKGSFSTLEIQRTEQGDSAMYLCASSLTSGKLDTQYFGPGTRLTVL.

The rearrangement uses TRBV29-1 and TRBJ2-7, with D unresolved. The ends were cut back, 8 bases at V and 7 bases at J, with 15 bases in the middle. CDR3 length: 11 residues. From germline, CDR1 is SQVTM and CDR2 ANQGSEA. For the CDR3, the DNA is TGCAGCTTTGCGCTGGGTGGAGAGCAGTACTTC. It encodes CSFALGGEQYF.

The gene calls are TRBV7-6 and TRBJ1-4; TRBD1 aligns across 9 bases. V was clipped by 4 bases and J by 8 bases; unmatched bases: 11. The CDR3 runs 16 residues. CDR1 is SGHVS and CDR2 is FNYEAQ in the germline V gene. The CDR3 region is CASSSRPGQGNEKLFF. DNA for the CDR3: TGTGCCAGCAGCTCCCGGCCGGGACAGGGTAACGAAAAACTGTTTTTT. Full variable domain (missing parts from reference TRBV7-6 and TRBJ1-4): GAGVSQSPRYKVTKRGQDVALRCDPISGHVSLYWYRQALGQGPEFLTYFNYEAQQDKSGLPNDRFSAERPEGSISTLTIQRTEQRDSAMYRCASSSRPGQGNEKLFFGSGTQLSVL.